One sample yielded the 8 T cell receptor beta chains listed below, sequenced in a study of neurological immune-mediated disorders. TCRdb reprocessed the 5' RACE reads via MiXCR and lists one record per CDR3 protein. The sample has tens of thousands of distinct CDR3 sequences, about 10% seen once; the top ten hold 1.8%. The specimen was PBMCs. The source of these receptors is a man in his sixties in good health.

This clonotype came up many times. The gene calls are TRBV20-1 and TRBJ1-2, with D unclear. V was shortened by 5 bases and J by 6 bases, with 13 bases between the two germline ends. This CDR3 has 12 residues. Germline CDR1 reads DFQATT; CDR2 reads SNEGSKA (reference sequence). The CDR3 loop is CSARRETDGYTF. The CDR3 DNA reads TGCAGTGCTCGGCGGGAAACGGATGGCTACACCTTC.

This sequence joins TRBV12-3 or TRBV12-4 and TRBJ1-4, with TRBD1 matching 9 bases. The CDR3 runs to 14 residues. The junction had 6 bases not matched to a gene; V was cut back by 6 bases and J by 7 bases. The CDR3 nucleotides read TGTGCCAGCAGCTATACAGGGGGCGTTGAAAAACTGTTTTTT. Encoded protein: CASSYTGGVEKLFF.

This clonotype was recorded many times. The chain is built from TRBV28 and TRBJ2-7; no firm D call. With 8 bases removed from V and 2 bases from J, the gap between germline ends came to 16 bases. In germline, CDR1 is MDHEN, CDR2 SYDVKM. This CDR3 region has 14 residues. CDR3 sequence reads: CASHAQVATYEQYF. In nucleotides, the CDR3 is TGTGCCAGCCACGCCCAGGTCGCAACCTACGAGCAGTACTTC.

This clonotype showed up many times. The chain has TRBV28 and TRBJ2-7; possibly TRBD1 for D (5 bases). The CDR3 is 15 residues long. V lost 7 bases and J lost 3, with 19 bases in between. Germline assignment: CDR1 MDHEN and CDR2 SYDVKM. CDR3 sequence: CASTFPGARSYEQYF. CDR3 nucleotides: TGTGCCAGCACCTTCCCTGGGGCAAGGAGCTACGAGCAGTACTTC. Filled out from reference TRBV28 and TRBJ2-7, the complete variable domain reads DVKVTQSSRYLVKRTGEKVFLECVQDMDHENMFWYRQDPGLGLRLIYFSYDVKMKEKGDIPEGYSVSREKKERFSLILESASTNQTSMYLCASTFPGARSYEQYFGPGTRLTVT.

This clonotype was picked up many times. The CDR3 DNA reads as TGTGCCAGCAGTTCCCGGCCCTTACCTTGGACAGATACGCAGTATTTT. This translates into CASSSRPLPWTDTQYF. The V call is TRBV27, the J call TRBJ2-3; unclear D gene. V lost 4 bases and J 3 bases, leaving 17 bases between the germline ends. There are 16 residues in the CDR3. CDR1 MNHEY and CDR2 SMNVEV come from the germline V gene (reference sequence).

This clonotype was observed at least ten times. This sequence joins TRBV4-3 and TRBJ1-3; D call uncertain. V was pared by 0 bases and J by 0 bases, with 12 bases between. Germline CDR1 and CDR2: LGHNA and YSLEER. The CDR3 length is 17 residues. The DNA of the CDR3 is TGCGCCAGCAGCCAAGATCCGGACTCGAGCTCTGGAAACACCATATATTTT. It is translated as CASSQDPDSSSGNTIYF.

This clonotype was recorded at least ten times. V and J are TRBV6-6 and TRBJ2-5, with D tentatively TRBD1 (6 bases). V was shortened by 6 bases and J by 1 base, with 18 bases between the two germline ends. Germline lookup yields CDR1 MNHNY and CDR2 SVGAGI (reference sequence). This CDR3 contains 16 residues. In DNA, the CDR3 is TGTGCCAGCAGCCTTAAAACCGGGACACTCCAAGAGACCCAGTACTTC. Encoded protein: CASSLKTGTLQETQYF.

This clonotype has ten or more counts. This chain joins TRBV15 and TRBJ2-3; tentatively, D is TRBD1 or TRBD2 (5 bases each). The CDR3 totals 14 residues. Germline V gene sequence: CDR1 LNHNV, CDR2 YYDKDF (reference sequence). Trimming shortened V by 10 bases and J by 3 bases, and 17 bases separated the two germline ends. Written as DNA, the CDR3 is TGTGCCATCCAAAACGGGACGAAAACAGATACGCAGTATTTT. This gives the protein CAIQNGTKTDTQYF. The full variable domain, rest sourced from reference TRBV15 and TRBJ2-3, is DAMVIQNPRYQVTQFGKPVTLSCSQTLNHNVMYWYQQKSSQAPKLLFHYYDKDFNNEADTPDNFQSRRPNTSFCFLDIRSPGLGDTAMYLCAIQNGTKTDTQYFGPGTRLTVL.